These 18 T cell receptor beta chains were sequenced from one sample in a study of T cell repertoires in cytomegalovirus infection. These receptors lack a known antigen. TCRdb recomputed calls from the reads with MiXCR, one row per CDR3 protein. Of 650,000 to 900,000 distinct CDR3 sequences detected, roughly 29% appear once; the ten largest clones hold approximately 14%. The input for sequencing was cultured CD8+ T cells from PBMCs, taken from culture after CMV antigen stimulation. Every receptor here comes from a human donor in good health (CMV status not recorded). Some clones in this sample may be carry-over from other donors' samples.

This clonotype has just a few counts. This chain uses TRBV11-2 with TRBJ1-3; D not resolved. The CDR3 is 14 amino acids. Germline V CDR1 and CDR2: SGHAT, FQNNGV. Trimming took 1 base from V and 8 from J, leaving 12 bases between them. Here the CDR3 reads CASSLAGTMDTIYF. CDR3 bases: TGTGCCAGCAGCTTAGCTGGTACGATGGACACCATATATTTT.

The chain couples TRBV6-5 to TRBJ1-1; tentatively, D is TRBD1 (5 bases). The V gene lost 0 bases and the J gene lost 7 bases, with 12 bases spanning the gap. Germline values: CDR1 MNHEY, CDR2 SVGAGI. There are 14 residues in the CDR3. In DNA form, the CDR3 reads TGTGCCAGCAGTTACTCGGGACCGTCTTATGAAGCTTTCTTT. This gives the protein CASSYSGPSYEAFF.

The CDR3 bases are TGTGCCAGCAGAGGTCAGGAGGGTGACTATGGCTACACCTTC. It yields the protein CASRGQEGDYGYTF. The chain links TRBV6-6 to TRBJ1-2, with no clear D. This CDR3 region has 14 residues. Trimming shortened V by 6 bases and J by 3 bases, and 14 bases separated the two germline ends. Germline V gene data show CDR1 as MNHNY and CDR2 as SVGAGI (reference sequence).

This clonotype was seen a handful of times. The chain joins TRBV6-6 to TRBJ2-2, with 9 bases fitting TRBD1. The CDR3 is made up of 16 amino acids. Germline lookup yields CDR1 MNHNY and CDR2 SVGAGI (reference sequence). V was clipped by 2 bases and J by 9 bases; unmatched bases: 10. The CDR3 DNA follows: TGTGCCAGCAGTTACCTCGAACAGGGGGCGCATAGGGAGCTGTTTTTT. It yields the protein CASSYLEQGAHRELFF.

This clonotype was detected many times. This chain joins TRBV7-6 and TRBJ2-3, with D perhaps matching TRBD1 (6 bases). CDR3 length equals 14 residues. Deletions cut 5 bases from V and 6 bases from J, with 15 bases between. The V gene's germline CDR1 is SGHVS and CDR2 FNYEAQ. In nucleotides, the CDR3 is TGTGCCAGCAGCCCCCGGACAGCCCCGGATACGCAGTATTTT. This translates into CASSPRTAPDTQYF.

V is TRBV14 and J is TRBJ1-2; a weak D match, TRBD1 (6 bases). Germline-derived CDR1 and CDR2 are SGHDN and FVKESK. CDR3 size: 15 residues. V was cut by 5 bases and J by 2 bases, with 15 bases left in between. CDR3 DNA sequence: TGTGCCAGCAGCTACGGGACACCGCTGAACTATGGCTACACCTTC. Amino acid sequence: CASSYGTPLNYGYTF.

This clonotype turned up a few times. The chain employs TRBV29-1 and TRBJ2-7, with D unresolved. This CDR3 is 12 amino acids long. Germline CDR1 is SQVTM and CDR2 is ANQGSEA. Trimming cost V 3 bases and J 6 bases, with 12 bases left between them. The DNA for the CDR3 is TGCAGCGTTGAGGGCAGAGGTCTCGAGCAGTACTTC. This translates into CSVEGRGLEQYF.

The chain uses TRBV7-9 and TRBJ2-7, with a possible D match to TRBD1 (6 bases). Trimming stripped 8 bases from V and 2 bases from J, with 16 bases between. The germline CDR1 and CDR2 sequences are SEHNR and FQNEAQ (reference sequence). The CDR3 has 14 amino acids. CDR3 protein: CASFPGNRAYEQYF. CDR3 nucleotide sequence: TGTGCCAGCTTCCCCGGAAACAGGGCCTACGAGCAGTACTTC.

This chain links TRBV7-9 with TRBJ1-1; unclear D gene. V lost 4 bases and J lost 11, with 17 bases in between. This CDR3 has 13 amino acids. Per the germline V gene, CDR1 is SEHNR and CDR2 is FQNEAQ (reference sequence). Written as DNA, the CDR3 is TGTGCCAGCAGCTCCCGGACTGATGTCCCGGCTTTCTTT. It translates to CASSSRTDVPAFF.

The chain couples TRBV27 to TRBJ2-5; D unclear. The V gene's germline CDR1 is MNHEY and CDR2 SMNVEV (reference sequence). The CDR3 runs 15 residues. The V and J ends lost 6 bases and 5 bases respectively, with 19 bases between them. The chain's CDR3 is CASSATWYGVETQYF. The CDR3 DNA sequence: TGTGCCAGCAGCGCAACTTGGTACGGTGTTGAGACCCAGTACTTC.

The CDR3 DNA follows: TGCAGTGCTAGAGGGGACAGGGGAGAAGTAAACACCATATATTTT. It translates to CSARGDRGEVNTIYF. The chain has TRBV20-1 and TRBJ1-3, with 10 bases aligning to TRBD1. Germline CDR1 is DFQATT and CDR2 is SNEGSKA (reference sequence). The V gene end was trimmed by 1 base and the J gene end by 6 bases; junction bases not matched to a gene: 6. The CDR3 is 15 amino acids.

This clonotype was picked up many times. The chain uses TRBV7-6 and TRBJ1-1; D remains unclear. V lost 1 base and J lost 1, with 4 bases in between. CDR1 SGHVS and CDR2 FNYEAQ come from the germline V gene. The CDR3 has 13 amino acids. The CDR3 protein is CASSLDENTEAFF. The CDR3 DNA follows: TGTGCCAGCAGCTTAGACGAGAACACTGAAGCTTTCTTT.

The V call is TRBV2, the J call TRBJ1-2, with D tentatively TRBD1 (6 bases). The germline V gene encodes CDR1 SNHLY and CDR2 FYNNEI. The CDR3 consists of 12 residues. Trimming took 8 bases from V and 6 from J, leaving 13 bases between them. CDR3 nucleotides: TGTGCCAGCCCGGGGGGCCGAAATGGCTACACCTTC. Translation gives CASPGGRNGYTF.

This clonotype has a handful of counts. J is TRBJ2-7 and V is TRBV7-6; D is uncertain. Germline-derived CDR1 and CDR2 are SGHVS and FNYEAQ. Trimming removed 1 base from V and 2 bases from J, with 18 bases in between. The CDR3 sequence is 17 residues long. The CDR3 is CASSLVPTRIPTYEQYF. DNA for the CDR3: TGTGCCAGCAGCTTAGTCCCCACACGGATCCCAACCTACGAGCAGTACTTC. The entire variable domain, with the rest obtained from reference TRBV7-6 and TRBJ2-7, is as follows: GAGVSQSPRYKVTKRGQDVALRCDPISGHVSLYWYRQALGQGPEFLTYFNYEAQQDKSGLPNDRFSAERPEGSISTLTIQRTEQRDSAMYRCASSLVPTRIPTYEQYFGPGTRLTVT.

The chain employs TRBV27 and TRBJ2-1; D is possibly TRBD1 (5 bases). There are 13 residues in the CDR3. V lost 2 bases to trimming and J lost 8 bases, with 10 bases between them. CDR1 and CDR2 (germline): MNHEY, SMNVEV (reference sequence). The CDR3 DNA reads as TGTGCCAGCAGTTTACAGGGTACAGATGAGCAGTTCTTC. Amino acids: CASSLQGTDEQFF.

About this clonotype itself: A much larger clone lies a single base off, so this may be a read error. The J gene is TRBJ2-1, the V gene TRBV7-2; D perhaps matches TRBD1 (6 bases). The ends were cut back, 5 bases at V and 3 bases at J, with 14 bases in the middle. CDR3 length equals 15 residues. Per the germline V gene, CDR1 is SGHTA and CDR2 is FQGNSA. CDR3 sequence reads: CASSIGPGDYNEQFF. In DNA form, the CDR3 reads TGTGCCAGCAGCATAGGGCCAGGGGACTACAATGAGCAGTTCTTC.

The chain has TRBV6-2 or TRBV6-3 and TRBJ1-1; D may be TRBD1 (5 bases). CDR3 length: 13 amino acids. Trimming took off 1 base at V and 2 bases at J, with 5 bases between the two ends. Germline-derived CDR1 and CDR2 are MNHEY and SVGEGT. Written as DNA, the CDR3 is TGTGCCAGCAGTTACTGGACAAACACTGAAGCTTTCTTT. The encoded protein is CASSYWTNTEAFF.

This clonotype was observed at least ten times. CDR3 coding DNA: TGTGCCAGCAGTTTTACAGGGAAAGATACGCAGTATTTT. Its protein is CASSFTGKDTQYF. V gene TRBV12-3 or TRBV12-4 combines with J gene TRBJ2-3, with D perhaps TRBD1 (6 bases). The CDR3 is 13 residues long. V lost 3 bases to trimming and J lost 5 bases, with 9 bases between them.